These 24 T cell receptor beta chains came from one sample sequenced in a study of blood T cell repertoires in COVID-19. Clones were read by immunoSEQ multiplex PCR, and TCRdb kept only the in-frame ones, dropping some. The table lists about 380,000 clones, around 85% of them singletons. Sequencing was done on a sample of peripheral blood. The receptors were sampled from a young woman with acute or convalescent COVID-19.

This clone appeared a single time. J is TRBJ1-2 and V is TRBV18, with a possible D match to TRBD1 (5 bases). This CDR3 contains 13 residues. Germline CDR1 KGHSH, CDR2 LQKENI. The V end was cut by 4 bases, the J end by 3 bases, with 9 bases between. The CDR3 sequence is CASSLDTDYGYTF. CDR3 nucleotides: TGTGCCAGCTCACTGGACACTGACTATGGCTACACCTTC.

A few counts support this clone. The V gene is TRBV4-1, the J gene TRBJ2-2; 12 bases are shared with TRBD1. Germline trimming cut 1 base from V and 4 bases from J; bases unmatched to any gene: 1. The CDR3 is 16 residues long. Germline lookup yields CDR1 MGHRA and CDR2 YSYEKL. DNA of the CDR3: TGCGCCAGCAGCCAAGGGGGACAGGGGGCCACCGGGGAGCTGTTTTTT. Its translation is CASSQGGQGATGELFF.

This chain links TRBV9 with TRBJ2-1; 7 nucleotides line up with TRBD2. After removal of 6 bases from V and 5 bases from J, the junction contained 14 bases not matched to a gene. Looked up from germline, CDR1 is SGDLS and CDR2 is YYNGEE. The CDR3 is made up of 16 amino acids. CDR3 in amino acids: CASTPGGGGGDNEQFF. The CDR3 coding sequence is TGTGCCAGCACCCCGGGAGGTGGCGGGGGTGACAATGAGCAGTTCTTC.

The rearrangement links TRBV5-8 to TRBJ1-2; D is uncertain. The ends were cut back, 3 bases at V and 6 bases at J, with 12 bases in the middle. Germline V gene data show CDR1 as SGHTS and CDR2 as YDEGEE. The CDR3 spans 13 residues. The CDR3 loop is CASSWVSGDGYTF. Here the CDR3 DNA reads TGTGCCAGCAGCTGGGTGTCGGGTGATGGCTACACCTTC.

This chain connects TRBV4-2 to TRBJ2-5, with a weak D call TRBD2 (5 bases). The V gene lost 4 bases and the J gene lost 5 bases, with 14 bases spanning the gap. This CDR3 spans 14 amino acids. Germline CDR1 is LGHNA and CDR2 is YNFKEQ. This CDR3 reads CASSRTGSGETQYF. CDR3 nucleotide sequence: TGTGCCAGCAGCCGCACGGGGTCGGGGGAGACCCAGTACTTC.

The gene calls are TRBV2 and TRBJ1-2; no firm D call. Germline CDR1 SNHLY, CDR2 FYNNEI. The CDR3 has 14 amino acids. Trimming removed 3 bases at V and 8 bases at J, with 16 bases between. The CDR3 bases are TGTGCCAGCAGTGATTTAACACTGACGGGAGGCTACACCTTC. Its protein is CASSDLTLTGGYTF.

The genes are TRBV12-5 and TRBJ1-3; 8 bases line up with TRBD1. CDR1 and CDR2 (germline): LGHNT, FRNRAP. Trimming cost V 1 base and J 0 bases; bases outside gene matches: 5. This CDR3 comprises 17 residues. The chain's CDR3 is CASGLDRGYGSGNTIYF. In DNA form, the CDR3 reads TGTGCTAGTGGTTTGGACAGGGGGTATGGCTCTGGAAACACCATATATTTT.

V usage is TRBV4-1 and J usage is TRBJ1-1; 7 nucleotides match TRBD1. The CDR3 covers 15 residues. Losses at the gene ends were 0 bases for V and 7 bases for J; bases not matched to a gene: 8. CDR1 is MGHRA and CDR2 is YSYEKL in the germline V gene. The CDR3 region is CASSQDGQARNEAFF. As DNA, the CDR3 is TGCGCCAGCAGCCAAGATGGACAGGCAAGGAATGAAGCTTTCTTT.

V gene TRBV27 combines with J gene TRBJ1-3; 8 bases line up with TRBD1. The CDR3 runs 15 residues. Germline assignment: CDR1 MNHEY and CDR2 SMNVEV (reference sequence). V was clipped by 6 bases and J by 3 bases; unmatched bases: 7. CDR3 region: CASRKGQVIGNTIYF. In DNA form, the CDR3 reads TGTGCCAGCAGGAAGGGACAGGTCATTGGAAACACCATATATTTT.

This clone was seen a handful of times. V and J are TRBV6-5 and TRBJ1-5; 9 bases fit TRBD1. CDR1 is MNHEY, CDR2 SVGAGI, per germline. This CDR3 has 15 amino acids. Losses at the gene ends were 6 bases for V and 9 bases for J; bases not matched to a gene: 12. Here the CDR3 reads CASRIDGTGPSPQHF. As DNA, the CDR3 is TGTGCCAGCAGGATCGACGGGACAGGGCCCTCGCCCCAGCATTTT.

The chain links TRBV5-1 to TRBJ2-2, with 8 nucleotides matching TRBD1. The CDR3 totals 15 residues. V lost 4 bases to trimming and J lost 3 bases; unmatched junction nucleotides: 5. The germline V gene encodes CDR1 SGHRS and CDR2 YFSETQ. Here the CDR3 DNA reads TGCGCCAGCAGCCCTACGGACAGGGACACCGGGGAGCTGTTTTTT. Protein: CASSPTDRDTGELFF.

This rearrangement joins TRBV9 to TRBJ2-5; 12 positions agree with TRBD2. The V segment lost 3 bases and the J segment 4 bases; nucleotides outside the gene matches: 13. This CDR3 is 18 amino acids long. Per germline, CDR1 SGDLS and CDR2 YYNGEE. The CDR3 loop reads CASSDGSPSGRGAETQYF. The CDR3 nucleotides read TGTGCCAGCAGCGACGGCAGCCCTAGCGGGAGGGGGGCAGAGACCCAGTACTTC.

The V gene is TRBV11-2, the J gene TRBJ2-1, with D perhaps TRBD1 (6 bases). CDR3 size: 14 residues. Trimming removed 2 bases from V and 6 bases from J, with 11 bases in between. Germline V gene sequence: CDR1 SGHAT, CDR2 FQNNGV. The CDR3 sequence is CASSLRHRVNEQFF. DNA for the CDR3: TGTGCCAGCAGCTTACGTCACAGGGTCAATGAGCAGTTCTTC.

This clone was found a few times. The chain is built from TRBV12-3 or TRBV12-4 and TRBJ1-6; no reliable D call. CDR3 length: 13 amino acids. The V and J ends lost 5 bases and 10 bases respectively, with 12 bases between them. The CDR3 DNA reads TGTGCCAGCAGTCCGGCAGGTAACTCACCCCTCCACTTT. Protein product: CASSPAGNSPLHF.

V gene TRBV19 combines with J gene TRBJ2-4; D is possibly TRBD2 (6 bases). Germline CDR1 and CDR2: LNHDA and SQIVND (reference sequence). V dropped 5 bases and J dropped 0 bases, with 8 bases sitting between them. There are 14 residues in the CDR3. CDR3 protein: CASSPGVAKNIQYF. CDR3 nucleotides: TGTGCCAGTAGTCCGGGGGTAGCCAAAAACATTCAGTACTTC.

V gene TRBV18 combines with J gene TRBJ2-3; 12 nucleotides line up with TRBD1. Germline CDR1 is KGHSH and CDR2 is LQKENI. With 5 bases clipped from V and 4 bases from J, the junction kept 13 bases outside the gene matches. This CDR3 comprises 18 residues. The CDR3 sequence: CASSLRGQGAIVPDTQYF. Here the CDR3 DNA reads TGTGCCAGCTCATTGCGGGGACAGGGGGCGATCGTTCCAGATACGCAGTATTTT. The variable domain in full, completed from reference TRBV18 and TRBJ2-3, reads NAGVMQNPRHLVRRRGQEARLRCSPMKGHSHVYWYRQLPEEGLKFMVYLQKENIIDESGMPKERFSAEFPKEGPSILRIQQVVRGDSAAYFCASSLRGQGAIVPDTQYFGPGTRLTVL.

This chain connects TRBV2 to TRBJ2-1, with 10 positions matching TRBD1. The V segment lost 6 bases and the J segment 7 bases; nucleotides outside the gene matches: 6. The CDR3 covers 14 residues. Germline values: CDR1 SNHLY, CDR2 FYNNEI. For the CDR3, the DNA is TGTGCCAGCAGGGACGGACAGGGGGGGAATGAGCAGTTCTTC. Translated: CASRDGQGGNEQFF.

This rearrangement joins TRBV4-1 to TRBJ1-3, with TRBD1 matching 7 bases. The CDR3 spans 15 residues. CDR1 and CDR2 (germline): MGHRA, YSYEKL. V lost 0 bases, J lost 5 bases, and 4 bases stayed unmatched. The CDR3 is CASSQETGWRNTIYF. The CDR3 DNA sequence: TGCGCCAGCAGCCAAGAGACAGGGTGGCGAAACACCATATATTTT.

The V call is TRBV11-2, the J call TRBJ2-7; D might be TRBD1 (6 bases). The CDR3 has 14 residues. Per the germline V gene, CDR1 is SGHAT and CDR2 is FQNNGV. Trimming stripped 7 bases from V and 4 bases from J, with 17 bases between. CDR3 amino acids: CASTLAGQGYEQYF. CDR3 nucleotides: TGTGCCAGCACCCTCGCAGGCCAGGGGTACGAGCAGTACTTC.

The chain uses TRBV2 and TRBJ2-3; D gene unclear. This CDR3 contains 11 residues. Trimming pared 6 bases from V and 2 bases from J, leaving 3 bases between. Per the germline V gene, CDR1 is SNHLY and CDR2 is FYNNEI. The CDR3 sequence is CASSYTDTQYF. The CDR3 nucleotides are TGTGCCAGCAGCTACACAGATACGCAGTATTTT.

In its sample, this clone was seen a few times. The chain uses TRBV27 and TRBJ1-6; 8 nucleotides agree with TRBD1. Germline V gives CDR1 MNHEY, CDR2 SMNVEV (reference sequence). Germline trimming cut 3 bases from V and 9 bases from J; bases unmatched to any gene: 13. This CDR3 spans 17 amino acids. CDR3 bases: TGTGCCAGCAGTTTCTCACCCCGGACAGGGACAAGTTCACCCCTCCACTTT. Its translation is CASSFSPRTGTSSPLHF.

Notes on this clone: The same CDR3 arises from other DNA sequences in this sample as well. Written as DNA, the CDR3 is TGTGCCAGCAGCGTAGGGGGAGCCGGGGAGCTGTTTTTT. It codes for CASSVGGAGELFF. The chain carries TRBV9 and TRBJ2-2, with D possibly matching TRBD2 (5 bases). V was cut by 0 bases and J by 6 bases, with 6 bases left in between. The CDR3 has 13 amino acids. The germline CDR1 and CDR2 sequences are SGDLS and YYNGEE.

The V and J genes are TRBV5-4 and TRBJ1-6, with 9 nucleotides matching TRBD1. V gave up 6 bases and J gave up 10 bases; unmatched junction bases: 8. This CDR3 has 14 residues. The germline CDR1 and CDR2 sequences are SGHNT and YYREEE (reference sequence). The DNA of the CDR3 is TGTGCCAGCACAATGGACAGGGGAAACTCACCCCTCCACTTT. Its protein is CASTMDRGNSPLHF.

This clone has just one count. The chain uses TRBV5-1 and TRBJ1-3; TRBD1 agrees at 7 bases. CDR3 size: 17 residues. Unmatched junction bases numbered 8, after V lost 0 bases and J lost 2 bases. Germline CDR1 is SGHRS and CDR2 is YFSETQ. For the CDR3, the DNA is TGCGCCAGCAGCTTGGAACCAGGGGGTTTCGCTGGAAACACCATATATTTT. This encodes CASSLEPGGFAGNTIYF.